The entry below describes one TCR beta chain. Its target is unknown. The CDR3 length is 15 residues. Germline trimming cut 5 bases from V and 13 bases from J; bases unmatched to any gene: 17. Germline V gene data show CDR1 as SNHLY and CDR2 as FYNNEI. The data are from a study of blood T cells in healthy people across ages. Overall study: Template-switching capture recovered about one barcoded beta molecule per two T cells. Findings and caveats of the study: Unknown donor CMV status possibly confounded expanded clonotype changes.

For the second PCR, which ran for about 6 to 11 cycles, a sample-barcoded 5' primer and a J-beta primer mix were used. TCRdb called the 5' RACE reads again in MiXCR, with one record for every CDR3 protein. Of fewer than 950,000 distinct CDR3 sequences listed, 53% are singletons. The rearrangement links TRBV2 to TRBJ2-4, with 7 bases fitting TRBD2. Sequencing was done on a sample of blood. This sequence was found in an elderly man in good health. The DNA of the CDR3 is TGTGCCAGCAGTCAAATTGTAGGGACTAAACGAATGCAGTACTTC. Translating it yields CASSQIVGTKRMQYF.